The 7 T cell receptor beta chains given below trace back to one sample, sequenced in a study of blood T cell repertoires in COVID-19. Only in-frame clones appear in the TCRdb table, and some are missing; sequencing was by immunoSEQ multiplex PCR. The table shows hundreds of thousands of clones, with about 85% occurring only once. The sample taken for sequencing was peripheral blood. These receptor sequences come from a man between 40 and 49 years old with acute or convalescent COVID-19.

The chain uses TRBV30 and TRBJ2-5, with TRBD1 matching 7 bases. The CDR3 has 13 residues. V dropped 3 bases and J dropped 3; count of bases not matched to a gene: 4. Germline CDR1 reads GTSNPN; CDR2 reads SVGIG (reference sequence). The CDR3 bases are TGTGCCTGGAGCGCTGACAGGGAAGAGACCCAGTACTTC. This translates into CAWSADREETQYF.

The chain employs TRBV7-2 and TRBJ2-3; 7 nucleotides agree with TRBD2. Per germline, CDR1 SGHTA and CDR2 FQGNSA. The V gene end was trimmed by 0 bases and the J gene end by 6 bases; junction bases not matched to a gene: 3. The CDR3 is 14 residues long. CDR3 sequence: CASSLARGSDTQYF. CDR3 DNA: TGTGCCAGCAGCTTAGCCCGCGGGAGTGATACGCAGTATTTT.

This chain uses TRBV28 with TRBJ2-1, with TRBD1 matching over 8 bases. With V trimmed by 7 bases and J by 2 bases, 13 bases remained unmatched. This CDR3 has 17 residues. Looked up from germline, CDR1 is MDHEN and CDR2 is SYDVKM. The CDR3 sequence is CASTRRSGQGTYNEQFF. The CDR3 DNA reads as TGTGCCAGCACCCGGAGGAGCGGACAGGGTACCTACAATGAGCAGTTCTTC.

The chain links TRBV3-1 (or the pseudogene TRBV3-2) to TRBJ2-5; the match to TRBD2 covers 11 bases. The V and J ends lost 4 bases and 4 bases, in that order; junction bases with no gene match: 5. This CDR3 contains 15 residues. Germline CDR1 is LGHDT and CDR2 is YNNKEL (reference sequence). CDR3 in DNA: TGTGCCAGCAGCCCCACGACTAGCGGGGCAGAGACCCAGTACTTC. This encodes CASSPTTSGAETQYF.

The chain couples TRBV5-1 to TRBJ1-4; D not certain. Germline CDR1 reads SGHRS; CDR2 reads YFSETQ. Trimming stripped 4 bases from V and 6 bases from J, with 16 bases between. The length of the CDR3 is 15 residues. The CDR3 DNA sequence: TGCGCCAGCAGCATCGGCTTCAGACGGGATGAAAAACTGTTTTTT. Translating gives CASSIGFRRDEKLFF.

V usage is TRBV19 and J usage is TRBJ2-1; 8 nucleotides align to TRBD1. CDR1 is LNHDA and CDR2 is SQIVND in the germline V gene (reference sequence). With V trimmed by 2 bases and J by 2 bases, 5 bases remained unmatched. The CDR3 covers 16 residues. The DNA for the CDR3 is TGTGCCAGTAGTATACTCCAGACAGGGGCCTACAATGAGCAGTTCTTC. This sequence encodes CASSILQTGAYNEQFF.

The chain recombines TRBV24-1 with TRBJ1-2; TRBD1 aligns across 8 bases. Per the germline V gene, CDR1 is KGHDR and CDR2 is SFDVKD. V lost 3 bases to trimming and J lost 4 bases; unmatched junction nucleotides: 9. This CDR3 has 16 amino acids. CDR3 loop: CATSDQAGGSSYGYTF. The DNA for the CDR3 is TGTGCCACCAGTGATCAAGCAGGGGGCTCAAGCTATGGCTACACCTTC.